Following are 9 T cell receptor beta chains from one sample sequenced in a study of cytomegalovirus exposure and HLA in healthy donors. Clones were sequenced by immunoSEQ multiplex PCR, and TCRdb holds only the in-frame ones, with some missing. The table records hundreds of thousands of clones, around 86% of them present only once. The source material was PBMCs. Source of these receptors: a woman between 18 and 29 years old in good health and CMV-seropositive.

CDR3 protein: CASHTSGSTDEQFF. CDR3 nucleotide sequence: TGTGCCAGCCATACTAGCGGGAGTACGGATGAGCAGTTCTTC. The rearrangement links TRBV6-5 to TRBJ2-1; 11 nucleotides line up with TRBD2. CDR3 length equals 14 residues. In germline, CDR1 is MNHEY, CDR2 SVGAGI. Trimming at V came to 8 bases and at J to 8 bases, leaving 8 bases not matched to a gene.

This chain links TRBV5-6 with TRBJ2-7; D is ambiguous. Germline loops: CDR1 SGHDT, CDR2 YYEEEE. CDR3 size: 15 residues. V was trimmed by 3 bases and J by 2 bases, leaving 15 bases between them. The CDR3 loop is CASSSNWRRPYEQYF. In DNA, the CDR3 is TGTGCCAGCAGCTCAAATTGGCGGAGACCCTACGAGCAGTACTTC.

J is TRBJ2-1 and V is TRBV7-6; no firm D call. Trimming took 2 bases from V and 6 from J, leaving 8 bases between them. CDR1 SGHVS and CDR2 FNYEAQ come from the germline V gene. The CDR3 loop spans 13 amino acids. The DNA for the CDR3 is TGTGCCAGCAGCTTACGGTGGTCCAATGAGCAGTTCTTC. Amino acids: CASSLRWSNEQFF.

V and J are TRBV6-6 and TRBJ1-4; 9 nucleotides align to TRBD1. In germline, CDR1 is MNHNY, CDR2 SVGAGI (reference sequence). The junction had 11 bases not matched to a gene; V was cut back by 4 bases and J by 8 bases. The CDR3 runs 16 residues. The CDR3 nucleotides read TGTGCCAGCAGTTCCTCTACAGGGGGCTTGGTCGAAAAACTGTTTTTT. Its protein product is CASSSSTGGLVEKLFF.

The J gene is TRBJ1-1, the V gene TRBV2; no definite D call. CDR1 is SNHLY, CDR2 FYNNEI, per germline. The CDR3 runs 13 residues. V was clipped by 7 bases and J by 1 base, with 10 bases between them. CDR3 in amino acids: CASKRARNTEAFF. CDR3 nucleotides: TGTGCCAGCAAGCGGGCCAGGAACACTGAAGCTTTCTTT.

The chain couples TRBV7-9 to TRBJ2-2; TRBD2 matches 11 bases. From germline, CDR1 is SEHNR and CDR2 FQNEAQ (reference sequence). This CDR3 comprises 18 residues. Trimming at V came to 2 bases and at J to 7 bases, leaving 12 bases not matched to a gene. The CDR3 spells CASSLRLAGRGKNGELFF. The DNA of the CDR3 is TGTGCCAGCAGCTTAAGACTAGCGGGAAGGGGAAAGAACGGGGAGCTGTTTTTT. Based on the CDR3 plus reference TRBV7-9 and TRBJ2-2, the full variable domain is DTGVSQNPRHKITKRGQNVTFRCDPISEHNRLYWYRQTLGQGPEFLTYFQNEAQLEKSRLLSDRFSAERPKGSFSTLEIQRTEQGDSAMYLCASSLRLAGRGKNGELFFGEGSRLTVL.

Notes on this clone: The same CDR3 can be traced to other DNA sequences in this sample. In nucleotides, the CDR3 is TGTGCCAGCAGCGCAGGGACAGGGGGTCAGCCCCAGCATTTT. The encoded protein is CASSAGTGGQPQHF. This chain links TRBV9 with TRBJ1-5, with 11 bases lining up with TRBD1. After removal of 3 bases from V and 6 bases from J, the junction contained 2 bases not matched to a gene. Germline CDR1 SGDLS, CDR2 YYNGEE. This CDR3 region has 14 residues. The full variable domain, completed using reference TRBV9 and TRBJ1-5, is DSGVTQTPKHLITATGQRVTLRCSPRSGDLSVYWYQQSLDQGLQFLIQYYNGEERAKGNILERFSAQQFPDLHSELNLSSLELGDSALYFCASSAGTGGQPQHFGDGTRLSIL.

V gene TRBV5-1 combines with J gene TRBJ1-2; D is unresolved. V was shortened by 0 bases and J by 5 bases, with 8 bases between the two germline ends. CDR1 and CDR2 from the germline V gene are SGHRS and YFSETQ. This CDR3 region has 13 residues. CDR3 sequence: CASSLDPEYGYTF. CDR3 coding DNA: TGCGCCAGCAGCTTGGACCCCGAGTATGGCTACACCTTC.

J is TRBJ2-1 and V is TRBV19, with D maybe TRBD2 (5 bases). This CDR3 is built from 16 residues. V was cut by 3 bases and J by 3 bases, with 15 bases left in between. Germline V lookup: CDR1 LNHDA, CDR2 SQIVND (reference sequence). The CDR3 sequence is CASSIYRGLYYNEQFF. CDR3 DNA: TGTGCCAGTAGTATCTACCGGGGATTGTACTACAATGAGCAGTTCTTC. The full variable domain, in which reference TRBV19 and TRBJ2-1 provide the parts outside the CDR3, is DGGITQSPKYLFRKEGQNVTLSCEQNLNHDAMYWYRQDPGQGLRLIYYSQIVNDFQKGDIAEGYSVSREKKESFPLTVTSAQKNPTAFYLCASSIYRGLYYNEQFFGPGTRLTVL.